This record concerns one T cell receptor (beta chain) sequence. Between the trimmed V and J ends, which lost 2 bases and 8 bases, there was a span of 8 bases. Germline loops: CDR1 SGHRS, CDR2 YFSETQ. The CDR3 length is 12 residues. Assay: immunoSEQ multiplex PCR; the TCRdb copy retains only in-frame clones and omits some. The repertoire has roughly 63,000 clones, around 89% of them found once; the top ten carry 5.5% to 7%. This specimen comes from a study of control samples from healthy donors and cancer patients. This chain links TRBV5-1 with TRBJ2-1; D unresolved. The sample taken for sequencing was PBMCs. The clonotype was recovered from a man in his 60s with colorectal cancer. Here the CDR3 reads CASSFALDEQFF. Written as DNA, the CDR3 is TGCGCCAGCAGCTTCGCTCTCGATGAGCAGTTCTTC. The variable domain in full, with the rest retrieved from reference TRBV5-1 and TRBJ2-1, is KAGVTQTPRYLIKTRGQQVTLSCSPISGHRSVSWYQQTPGQGLQFLFEYFSETQRNKGNFPGRFSGRQFSNSRSEMNVSTLELGDSALYLCASSFALDEQFFGPGTRLTVL.